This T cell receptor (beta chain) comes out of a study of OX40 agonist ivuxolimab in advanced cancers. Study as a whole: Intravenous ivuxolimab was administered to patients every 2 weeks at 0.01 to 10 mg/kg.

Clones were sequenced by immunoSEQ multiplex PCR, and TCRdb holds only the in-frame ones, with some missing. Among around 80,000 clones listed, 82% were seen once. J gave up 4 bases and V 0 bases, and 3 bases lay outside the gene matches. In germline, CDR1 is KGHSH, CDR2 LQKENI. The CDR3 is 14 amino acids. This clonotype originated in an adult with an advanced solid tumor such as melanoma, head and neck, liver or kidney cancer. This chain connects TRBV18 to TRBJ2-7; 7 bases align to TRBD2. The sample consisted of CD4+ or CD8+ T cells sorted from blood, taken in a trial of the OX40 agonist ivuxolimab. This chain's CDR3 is CASSPPASGYEQYF. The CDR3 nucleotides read TGTGCCAGCTCACCACCGGCTAGCGGTTACGAGCAGTACTTC. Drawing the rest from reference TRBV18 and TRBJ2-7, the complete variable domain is NAGVMQNPRHLVRRRGQEARLRCSPMKGHSHVYWYRQLPEEGLKFMVYLQKENIIDESGMPKERFSAEFPKEGPSILRIQQVVRGDSAAYFCASSPPASGYEQYFGPGTRLTVT.